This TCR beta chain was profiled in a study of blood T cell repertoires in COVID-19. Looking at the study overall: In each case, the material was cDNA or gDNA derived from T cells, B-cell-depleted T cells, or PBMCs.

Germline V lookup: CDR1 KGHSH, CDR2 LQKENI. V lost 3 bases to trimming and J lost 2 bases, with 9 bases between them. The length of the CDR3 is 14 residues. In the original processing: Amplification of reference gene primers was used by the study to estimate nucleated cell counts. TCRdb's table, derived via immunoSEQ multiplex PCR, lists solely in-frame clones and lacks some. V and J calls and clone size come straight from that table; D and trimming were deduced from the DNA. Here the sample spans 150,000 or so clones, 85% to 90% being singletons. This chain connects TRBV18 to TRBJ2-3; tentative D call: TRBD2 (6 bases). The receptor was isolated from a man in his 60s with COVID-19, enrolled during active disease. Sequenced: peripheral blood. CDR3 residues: CASSPGGFTDTQYF. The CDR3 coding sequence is TGTGCCAGCTCACCGGGGGGATTCACAGATACGCAGTATTTT. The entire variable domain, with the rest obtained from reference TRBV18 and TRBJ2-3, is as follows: NAGVMQNPRHLVRRRGQEARLRCSPMKGHSHVYWYRQLPEEGLKFMVYLQKENIIDESGMPKERFSAEFPKEGPSILRIQQVVRGDSAAYFCASSPGGFTDTQYFGPGTRLTVL.